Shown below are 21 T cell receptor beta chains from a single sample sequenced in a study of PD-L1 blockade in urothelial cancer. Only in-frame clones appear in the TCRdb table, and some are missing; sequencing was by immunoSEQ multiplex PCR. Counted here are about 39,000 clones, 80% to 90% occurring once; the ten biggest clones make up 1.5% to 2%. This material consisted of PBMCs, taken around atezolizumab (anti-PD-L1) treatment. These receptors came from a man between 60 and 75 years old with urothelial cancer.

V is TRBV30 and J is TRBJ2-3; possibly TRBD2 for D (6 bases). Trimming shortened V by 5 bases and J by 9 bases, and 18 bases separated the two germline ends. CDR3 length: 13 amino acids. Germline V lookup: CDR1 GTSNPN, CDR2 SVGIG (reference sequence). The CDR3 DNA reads TGTGCCTGGGGGGGGAGCGAGGGTACGACGCAGTATTTT. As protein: CAWGGSEGTTQYF.

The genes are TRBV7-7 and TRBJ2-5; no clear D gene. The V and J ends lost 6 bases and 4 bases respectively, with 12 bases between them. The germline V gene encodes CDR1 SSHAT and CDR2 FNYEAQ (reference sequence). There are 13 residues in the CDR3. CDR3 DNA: TGTGCCAGCAGTGAGACGGCAGGAGAGACCCAGTACTTC. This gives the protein CASSETAGETQYF.

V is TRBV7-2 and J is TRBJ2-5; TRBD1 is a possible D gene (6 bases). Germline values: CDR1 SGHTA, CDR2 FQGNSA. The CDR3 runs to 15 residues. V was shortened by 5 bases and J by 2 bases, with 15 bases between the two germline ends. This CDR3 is CASSLGNRAQETQYF. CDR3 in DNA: TGTGCCAGCAGCCTAGGGAACAGGGCTCAAGAGACCCAGTACTTC.

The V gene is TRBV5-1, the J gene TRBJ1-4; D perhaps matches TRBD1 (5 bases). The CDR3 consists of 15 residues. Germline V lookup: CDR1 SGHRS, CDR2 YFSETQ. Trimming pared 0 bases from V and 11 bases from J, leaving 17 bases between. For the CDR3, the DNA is TGCGCCAGCAGCTTGGACAGGAGCCTCATCGGGAAACTGTTTTTT. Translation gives CASSLDRSLIGKLFF.

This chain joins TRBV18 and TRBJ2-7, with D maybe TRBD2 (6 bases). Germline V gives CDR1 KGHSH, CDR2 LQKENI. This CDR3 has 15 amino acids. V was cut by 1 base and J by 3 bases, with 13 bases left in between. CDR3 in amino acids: CASSPLGDSFYEQYF. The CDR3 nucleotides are TGTGCCAGCTCACCACTCGGGGACTCATTCTACGAGCAGTACTTC. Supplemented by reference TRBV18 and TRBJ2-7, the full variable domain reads NAGVMQNPRHLVRRRGQEARLRCSPMKGHSHVYWYRQLPEEGLKFMVYLQKENIIDESGMPKERFSAEFPKEGPSILRIQQVVRGDSAAYFCASSPLGDSFYEQYFGPGTRLTVT.

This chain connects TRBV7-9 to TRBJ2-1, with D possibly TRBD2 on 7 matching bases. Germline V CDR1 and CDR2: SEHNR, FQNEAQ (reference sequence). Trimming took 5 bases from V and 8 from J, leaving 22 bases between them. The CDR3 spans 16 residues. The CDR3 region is CASSEGGGLVKHEQFF. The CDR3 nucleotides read TGTGCCAGCAGCGAAGGGGGGGGGCTAGTGAAACATGAGCAGTTCTTC.

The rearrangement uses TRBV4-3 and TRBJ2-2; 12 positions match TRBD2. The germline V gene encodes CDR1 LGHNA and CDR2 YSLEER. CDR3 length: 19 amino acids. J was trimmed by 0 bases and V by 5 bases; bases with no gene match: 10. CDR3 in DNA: TGCGCCAGCAGCGAATTGGGACTAGCGGGTAATACGAACACCGGGGAGCTGTTTTTT. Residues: CASSELGLAGNTNTGELFF.

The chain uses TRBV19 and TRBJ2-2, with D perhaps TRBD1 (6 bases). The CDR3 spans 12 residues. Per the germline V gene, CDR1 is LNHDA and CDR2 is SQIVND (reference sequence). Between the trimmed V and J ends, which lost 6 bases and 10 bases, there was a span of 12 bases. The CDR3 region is CASSDRSVELFF. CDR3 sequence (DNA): TGTGCCAGTAGCGACAGGTCTGTGGAGCTGTTTTTT.

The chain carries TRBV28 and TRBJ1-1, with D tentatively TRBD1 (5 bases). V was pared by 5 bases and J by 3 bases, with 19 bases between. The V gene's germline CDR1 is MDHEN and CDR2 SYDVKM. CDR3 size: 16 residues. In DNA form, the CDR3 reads TGTGCCAGCAGTCCCGAGGAACTAAGCAGGGACACTGAAGCTTTCTTT. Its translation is CASSPEELSRDTEAFF.

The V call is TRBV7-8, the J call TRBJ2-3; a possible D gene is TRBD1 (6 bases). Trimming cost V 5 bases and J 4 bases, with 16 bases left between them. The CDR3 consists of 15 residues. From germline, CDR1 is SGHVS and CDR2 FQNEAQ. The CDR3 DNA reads TGTGCCAGCAGCGCATACAGGGTGAAGGCAGATACGCAGTATTTT. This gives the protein CASSAYRVKADTQYF.

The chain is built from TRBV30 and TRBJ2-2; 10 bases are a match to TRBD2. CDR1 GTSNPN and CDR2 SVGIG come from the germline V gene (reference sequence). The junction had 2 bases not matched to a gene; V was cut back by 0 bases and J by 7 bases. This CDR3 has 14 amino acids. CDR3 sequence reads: CAWSVLAGVGELFF. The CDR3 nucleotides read TGTGCCTGGAGTGTCCTAGCGGGAGTCGGGGAGCTGTTTTTT. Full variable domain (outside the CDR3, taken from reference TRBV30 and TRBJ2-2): SQTIHQWPATLVQPVGSPLSLECTVEGTSNPNLYWYRQAAGRGLQLLFYSVGIGQISSEVPQNLSASRPQDRQFILSSKKLLLSDSGFYLCAWSVLAGVGELFFGEGSRLTVL.

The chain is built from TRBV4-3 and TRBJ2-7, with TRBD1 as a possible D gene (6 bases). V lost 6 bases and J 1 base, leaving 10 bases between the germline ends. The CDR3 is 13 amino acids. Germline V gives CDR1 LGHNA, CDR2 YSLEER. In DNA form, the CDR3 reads TGCGCCAGCAGTCCGGACAGATCCTACGAGCAGTACTTC. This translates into CASSPDRSYEQYF.

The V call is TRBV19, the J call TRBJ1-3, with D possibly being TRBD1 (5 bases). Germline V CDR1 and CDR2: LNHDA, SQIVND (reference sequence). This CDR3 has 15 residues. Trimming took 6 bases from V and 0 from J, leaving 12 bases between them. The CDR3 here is CASRWGGSSGNTIYF. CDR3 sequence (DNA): TGTGCCAGTAGGTGGGGCGGAAGCTCTGGAAACACCATATATTTT. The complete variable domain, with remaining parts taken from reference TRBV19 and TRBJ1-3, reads DGGITQSPKYLFRKEGQNVTLSCEQNLNHDAMYWYRQDPGQGLRLIYYSQIVNDFQKGDIAEGYSVSREKKESFPLTVTSAQKNPTAFYLCASRWGGSSGNTIYFGEGSWLTVV.

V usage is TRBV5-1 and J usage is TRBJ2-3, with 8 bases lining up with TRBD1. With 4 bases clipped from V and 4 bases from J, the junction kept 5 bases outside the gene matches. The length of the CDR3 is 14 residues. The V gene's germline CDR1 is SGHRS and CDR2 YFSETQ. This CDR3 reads CASSPGQGSDTQYF. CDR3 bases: TGCGCCAGCAGCCCCGGACAGGGCTCAGATACGCAGTATTTT.

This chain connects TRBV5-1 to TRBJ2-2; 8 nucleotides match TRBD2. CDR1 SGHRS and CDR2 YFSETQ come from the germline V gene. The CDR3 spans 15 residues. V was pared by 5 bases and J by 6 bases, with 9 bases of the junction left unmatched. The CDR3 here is CASSPRGGESGELFF. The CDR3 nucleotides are TGCGCCAGCAGTCCCCGGGGGGGAGAATCCGGGGAGCTGTTTTTT.

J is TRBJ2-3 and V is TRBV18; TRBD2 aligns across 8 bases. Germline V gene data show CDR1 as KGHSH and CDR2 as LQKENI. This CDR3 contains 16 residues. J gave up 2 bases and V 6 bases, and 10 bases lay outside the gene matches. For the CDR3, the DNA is TGTGCCAGCTCGCCAAGCGGGGGCCGCTTCACAGATACGCAGTATTTT. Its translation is CASSPSGGRFTDTQYF.

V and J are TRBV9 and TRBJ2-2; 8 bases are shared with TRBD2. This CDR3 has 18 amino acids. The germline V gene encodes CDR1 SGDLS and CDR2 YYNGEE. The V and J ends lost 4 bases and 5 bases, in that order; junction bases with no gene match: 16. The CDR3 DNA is TGTGCCAGCAGCCTGCTAGGGTCGGGAGGGCCGGGGACCGGGGAGCTGTTTTTT. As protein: CASSLLGSGGPGTGELFF.

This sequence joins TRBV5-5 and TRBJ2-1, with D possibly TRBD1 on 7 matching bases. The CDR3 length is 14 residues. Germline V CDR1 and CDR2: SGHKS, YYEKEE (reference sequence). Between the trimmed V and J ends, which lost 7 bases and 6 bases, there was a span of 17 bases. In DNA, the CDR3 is TGTGCCAGCCTTGGGCGGGACAGCCTCAATGAGCAGTTCTTC. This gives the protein CASLGRDSLNEQFF.

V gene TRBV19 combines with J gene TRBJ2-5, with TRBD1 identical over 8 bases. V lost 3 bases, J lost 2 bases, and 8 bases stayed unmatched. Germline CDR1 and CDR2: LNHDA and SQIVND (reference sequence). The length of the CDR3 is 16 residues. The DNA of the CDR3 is TGTGCCAGTAGTATCCACTTGACAGGGGCTCAAGAGACCCAGTACTTC. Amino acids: CASSIHLTGAQETQYF.

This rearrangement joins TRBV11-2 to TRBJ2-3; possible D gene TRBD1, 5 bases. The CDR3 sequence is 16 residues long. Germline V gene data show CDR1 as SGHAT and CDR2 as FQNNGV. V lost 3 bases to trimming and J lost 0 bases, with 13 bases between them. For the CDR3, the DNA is TGTGCCAGCAGCTTCACTGTACAGGCCAGCACAGATACGCAGTATTTT. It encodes CASSFTVQASTDTQYF.

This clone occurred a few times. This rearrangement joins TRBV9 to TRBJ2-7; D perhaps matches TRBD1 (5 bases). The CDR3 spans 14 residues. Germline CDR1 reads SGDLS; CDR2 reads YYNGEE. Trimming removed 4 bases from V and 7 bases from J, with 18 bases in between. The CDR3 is CASSTDSFLREQYF. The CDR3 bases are TGTGCCAGCAGCACCGACAGTTTCCTTAGGGAGCAGTACTTC.